This T cell receptor (beta chain) was identified in a study of shared clonotypes between healthy human individuals (dated by TCRdb to 2019 to 2021). Regarding the study in general: A few men and a couple of women, aged 18 to 49 years, made up the cohort. Leukapheresis yielded between about 0.9 and 9 billion PBMCs per donor. For each donor, CD4 naive and CD4 memory were each given three plates, CD8 naive was given two plates, and CD8 memory was given one plate. To estimate repertoire size and how much clonotypes are shared between individuals, the study performed deep sequencing of blood TCR repertoires from about five healthy adults. Different laboratories and diverse techniques were used to prepare libraries and sequence TCR repertoires, to increase sequencing depth and limit assay-specific biases.

Healthy HIV-negative adults with no recently reported acute infections or vaccinations were included as donors. Every donor was a Caucasian adult living in Nashville, Tennessee, USA. Magnetic negative selection was used to enrich CD4+ T cells, after which naive cells were positively selected on CD45RA and the negative fraction became the memory subset. Blood was collected by leukapheresis, and PBMCs were isolated by Ficoll-Histopaque density gradient centrifugation and then cryopreserved in liquid nitrogen vapor phase. Analytical flow cytometry was used to check the purity and quantity of each magnetically sorted T cell population. From each sorted fraction, genomic DNA was isolated and quantified by UV absorbance on a Nanodrop 2000c. The study at large found these results: Estimated clonotype richness was generally larger for naive than for memory subsets. Only blood was sampled, and tissue TCR repertoires likely differ from those in blood. Pairwise subsampling indicated that sequencing depth was expected to affect the degree of clonotype sharing among donors. When a handful of donors were compared, the shared fraction of clonotypes was about 5.2% for naive CD4, 3.5% for naive CD8, more than 2% for memory CD4, and 0.4% for memory CD8. Compared with non-shared clonotypes, clonotypes shared by all four sorted-subset donors had higher generation probabilities. Even with the large sequencing depth, rarefaction of the sorted-subset datasets indicated that sequencing was incomplete. The genetic and exposure-history diversity represented was limited by the small number of donors.

Using the deep immunoSEQ assay, TCR CDR3 regions were amplified from genomic DNA by multiplex PCR. Genomic DNA extracted from each cell subset was distributed evenly over all wells of several immunoSEQ 96-well plates, and each plate served as one replicate. For sorted subsets, each replicate PCR was loaded with about 0.2 ug genomic DNA, equivalent to roughly 30,000 T cell genomes. Purified libraries were measured with a Qubit 3.0 fluorometer, size-checked on a Bioanalyzer 2100, and measured again with the KAPA Library Quantification kit. A separate single-read 150-cycle Illumina NextSeq 550 flow cell was used to sequence each immunoSEQ 96-well plate. As for the authors' bioinformatics: Because the immunoSEQ output included only junctional sequences and no quality scores, the filtering could not be the same as the filtering used for full-length reads. Sequences were annotated with PyIR, a Python wrapper for IgBLAST v1.9, and V/J genes and CDR3 were assigned using IMGT germline references. Reads were removed for weak V/J assignments (E-value above 1e-6), missing CDR3, stop codons, out-of-frame junctions, or ambiguous translated residues. V3J clonotypes were defined as sequences sharing the same inferred V gene, J gene, and CDR3 amino acid sequence. Percentage overlap between repertoires was calculated by dividing the number of shared unique clonotypes by the size of the smaller repertoire. Three approaches were used to assess repertoire richness: RTK rarefaction, the Chao1 estimator, and Recon v2.1 estimates of unobserved clonotypes. Generation probabilities were computed with OLGA for all TCRbeta clonotypes obtained by the gDNA method from several donors. TCRdb re-hosts the immuneACCESS table, in-frame sequences only. Its copies lack some clones; in the studies checked, an unresolved V gene accounts for under half of them, and the cause for the rest is not known. V, J and clone size derive from that table, while D and trimming were established from the DNA sequence. This sample holds approximately 2.5 million clones; 80% to 95% were observed only once. The top ten clones comprise about 0.34% of the sample.

A remark on this clone: No cognate antigen has been identified for it. No much larger clone is present one base from it, and per-base qualities are unavailable.

The junction carries 6 bases between V and J, which are trimmed by 0 bases and 1 base respectively. CDR1 SGHDT and CDR2 YYEEEE are derived from the germline V gene. The CDR3 holds 14 amino acids from the cysteine to the phenylalanine. Just the 42-base CDR3 DNA is kept, in frame starting at base 1. Sequenced material: naive CD4+ T cells from PBMCs. The meaning of the sample's cell subset or site label: CD45RA+ positively selected. The V gene is TRBV5-6 and the J gene is TRBJ2-3; the D gene is not confidently resolved. The sequence came from a man between 18 and 29 years old in good health. Some clones in this sample may be carry-over from other donors' samples. The CDR3 reads as follows: CASSLARGTDTQYF. The nucleotide sequence is TGTGCCAGCAGCTTGGCCCGGGGCACAGATACGCAGTATTTT. Where the CDR3 stops, the reference TRBV5-6 and TRBJ2-3 genes take over; the full variable domain is DAGVTQSPTHLIKTRGQQVTLRCSPKSGHDTVSWYQQALGQGPQFIFQYYEEEERQRGNFPDRFSGHQFPNYSSELNVNALLLGDSALYLCASSLARGTDTQYFGPGTRLTVL.